This T cell receptor (beta chain) comes out of a study of cytomegalovirus exposure and HLA in healthy donors. Some clones are missing from TCRdb's copy, which holds only in-frame ones; the method was immunoSEQ multiplex PCR. The data hold about 130,000 clones, with around 90% observed a single time. Unmatched junction bases numbered 9, after V lost 6 bases and J lost 1 base. Germline V lookup: CDR1 SGHNT, CDR2 YYREEE (reference sequence). This CDR3 has 16 amino acids. Sequencing used PBMCs. The chain combines TRBV5-4 with TRBJ2-1; 8 bases match TRBD2. This TCR derives from a woman in her late teens or twenties in good health and CMV-seronegative. CDR3 sequence reads: CASTPPERESYNEQFF. CDR3 in DNA: TGTGCCAGCACCCCTCCCGAGCGGGAGTCCTACAATGAGCAGTTCTTC.